This TCR beta chain was observed in a study of blood T cell repertoires in COVID-19. Study-level information: In each case, the material was cDNA or gDNA derived from T cells, B-cell-depleted T cells, or PBMCs.

Cohort 3 donors were reported recovered after two negative PCRs, clearance, or symptom resolution. In the source study's methods: The assay estimated nucleated cells by amplifying reference gene primers. TCRdb's copy holds only in-frame clones and misses some; the assay was immunoSEQ multiplex PCR. That table is the source of V, J and clone size, and D and trimming were worked out from the DNA. Altogether 400,000 to 450,000 clones are present, 90% being singletons, with the ten largest covering about 0.6%. Germline CDR1 reads MNHNY; CDR2 reads SVGAGI (reference sequence). Trimming took 9 bases from V and 7 from J, leaving 16 bases between them. The CDR3 is 12 amino acids.

The TCR was taken from a man between 18 and 29 years old who had recovered from COVID-19. The sequencing sample was made of PBMCs or T cells enriched from blood (not recorded which). The chain joins TRBV6-6 to TRBJ2-7, with D maybe TRBD2 (6 bases). The CDR3 region is CARGAWSGEQYF. CDR3 nucleotide sequence: TGTGCCAGAGGAGCATGGAGCGGGGAGCAGTACTTC.